This T cell receptor (beta chain) was observed in a study of blood T cell repertoires in COVID-19. Study details: The United States, Italy and Spain provided the acute and convalescent COVID-19 samples. From T cells, B-cell-depleted T cells, or PBMCs came the material, which was cDNA or gDNA.

Trimming pared 7 bases from V and 6 bases from J, leaving 19 bases between. CDR1 is SNHLY, CDR2 FYNNEI, per germline. The CDR3 contains 15 residues. Per the original data handling: Scientists estimated how many nucleated cells there were by amplifying reference gene primers. The assay was immunoSEQ multiplex PCR, and TCRdb's table has in-frame clones only and misses some. V and J calls and clone size follow that table, whereas D and trimming were derived from the DNA. This table has some 220,000 clones, about 78% appearing once. There are a few counts of this clone. The chain employs TRBV2 and TRBJ2-1; D gene ambiguous. The specimen was peripheral blood. This clonotype originated in a woman between 65 and 79 years old with acute or convalescent COVID-19. The CDR3: CASTISRQAGNEQFF. The CDR3 DNA sequence: TGTGCCAGCACCATCTCCAGGCAGGCTGGCAATGAGCAGTTCTTC.